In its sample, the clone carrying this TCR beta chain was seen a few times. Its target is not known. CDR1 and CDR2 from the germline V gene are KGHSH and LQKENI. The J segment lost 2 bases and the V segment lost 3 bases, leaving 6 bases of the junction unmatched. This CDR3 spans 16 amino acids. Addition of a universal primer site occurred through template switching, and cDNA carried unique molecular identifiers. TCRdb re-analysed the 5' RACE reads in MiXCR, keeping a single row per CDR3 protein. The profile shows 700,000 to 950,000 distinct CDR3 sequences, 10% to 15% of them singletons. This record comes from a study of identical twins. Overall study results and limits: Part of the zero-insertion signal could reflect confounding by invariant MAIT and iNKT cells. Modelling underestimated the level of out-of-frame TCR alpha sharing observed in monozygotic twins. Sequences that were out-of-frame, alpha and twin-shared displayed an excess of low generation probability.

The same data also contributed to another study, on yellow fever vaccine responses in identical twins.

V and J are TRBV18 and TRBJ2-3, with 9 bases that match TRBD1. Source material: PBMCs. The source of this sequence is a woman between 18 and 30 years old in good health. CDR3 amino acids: CASSPQGTGLTDTQYF. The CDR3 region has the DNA TGTGCCAGCTCACCCCAAGGGACAGGGCTCACAGATACGCAGTATTTT.